These T cell receptor beta chains were read from a single sample in a study of blood T cell repertoires in COVID-19. Assay: immunoSEQ multiplex PCR; the TCRdb copy retains only in-frame clones and omits some. This repertoire shows about 280,000 clones, over 85% found once; its top ten account for approximately 2%. The sample comprised PBMCs or T cells enriched from blood (not recorded which). Receptor source: an older woman who had recovered from COVID-19. Each CDR3 is given with its conserved first and last residue. The D gene is left open where the match is weak. Part of the rows lack a size; the others show once, few, many or a class for expanded clones.

J	size	D	V	CDR3	DNA
TRBJ2-5	.	TRBD2	TRBV9	CASSVGLAGAQETQYF	TGTGCCAGCAGCGTAGGACTAGCGGGGGCCCAAGAGACCCAGTACTTC
TRBJ2-7	.	.	TRBV28	CASSSQLNYEQYF	TGTGCCAGCAGTTCCCAACTGAACTACGAGCAGTACTTC
TRBJ2-1	.	TRBD2	TRBV10-3	CAISESIGRVVNEQFF	TGTGCCATCAGTGAGTCGATCGGGAGGGTCGTTAATGAGCAGTTCTTC
TRBJ1-4	.	TRBD1	TRBV6-5	CASSPLPYRGRKLFF	TGTGCCAGCAGTCCGTTACCTTACAGGGGACGAAAACTGTTTTTT
TRBJ2-1	.	TRBD1	TRBV7-8	CASSLQGVSEQFF	TGTGCCAGCAGCTTACAGGGGGTTAGTGAGCAGTTCTTC
TRBJ2-1	.	TRBD2	TRBV18	CASSPPALAGGVEQFF	TGTGCCAGCTCACCACCGGCCCTAGCGGGAGGGGTTGAGCAGTTCTTC
TRBJ1-1	.	TRBD1	TRBV3-1/TRBV3-2	CASSGQVNTEAFF	TGTGCCAGCTCCGGACAGGTGAACACTGAAGCTTTCTTT
TRBJ1-5	.	.	TRBV7-9	CASSLPGADQPQHF	TGTGCCAGCAGCTTACCAGGGGCCGATCAGCCCCAGCATTTT
TRBJ2-5	.	TRBD1	TRBV7-2	CASSLMGQSHMTQYF	TGTGCCAGCAGCTTAATGGGACAGTCCCATATGACCCAGTACTTC
TRBJ1-2	.	TRBD1	TRBV9	CASSVAGQGALGGYTF	TGTGCCAGCAGCGTAGCTGGCCAGGGGGCCTTGGGTGGCTACACCTTC
TRBJ2-1	.	.	TRBV4-1	CASSQWRGEEQFF	TGCGCCAGCAGCCAATGGAGGGGCGAGGAGCAGTTCTTC
TRBJ1-4	.	.	TRBV12-3/TRBV12-4	CASSPTGYEKLFF	TGTGCCAGCAGTCCTACGGGTTATGAAAAACTGTTTTTT
TRBJ2-5	.	TRBD2	TRBV3-1/TRBV3-2	CASSPRLAGGYQETQYF	TGTGCCAGCAGCCCTCGACTAGCGGGGGGGTACCAAGAGACCCAGTACTTC
TRBJ1-3	.	.	TRBV18	CASSPGVADPSGNTIYF	TGTGCCAGCTCTCCCGGGGTGGCAGACCCCTCTGGAAACACCATATATTTT
TRBJ2-2	.	TRBD2	TRBV19	CASRPGLAGAGELFF	TGTGCCAGTAGGCCGGGACTAGCGGGGGCCGGGGAGCTGTTTTTT
TRBJ2-5	.	.	TRBV20-1	CSAYSFETQYF	TGCAGTGCATATTCCTTTGAGACCCAGTACTTC
TRBJ1-5	.	.	TRBV7-9	CASSPGFLGNQPQHF	TGTGCCAGCAGCCCCGGGTTTTTGGGCAATCAGCCCCAGCATTTT
TRBJ2-3	.	.	TRBV28	CASSIVADTQYF	TGTGCCAGCAGTATAGTGGCAGATACGCAGTATTTT
TRBJ2-7	.	TRBD2	TRBV29-1	CSVEELAGSFEQYF	TGCAGCGTTGAAGAGCTAGCGGGAAGTTTTGAGCAGTACTTC
TRBJ2-7	.	TRBD1	TRBV5-1	CASSLETGQGDEQYF	TGCGCCAGCAGCTTGGAAACAGGACAGGGCGACGAGCAGTACTTC
TRBJ2-2	once	.	TRBV7-9	CASLLATGELFF	TGTGCCAGCCTACTTGCCACCGGGGAGCTGTTTTTT
TRBJ1-2	once	.	TRBV5-1	CARGLGASYGYTF	TGCGCCAGGGGGCTGGGTGCCTCCTATGGCTACACCTTC
TRBJ2-1	.	TRBD1	TRBV4-1	CASSQVVDRDANEQFF	TGCGCCAGCAGCCAAGTTGTGGACAGGGATGCCAATGAGCAGTTCTTC
TRBJ2-5	.	.	TRBV7-9	CASSLAGAGETQYF	TGTGCCAGCAGCTTAGCAGGGGCCGGAGAGACCCAGTACTTC
TRBJ2-2	.	TRBD2	TRBV9	CASSVAGGAGELFF	TGTGCCAGCAGCGTAGCTGGGGGGGCCGGGGAGCTGTTTTTT
TRBJ2-1	.	.	TRBV5-1	CASSLVYTDRSYNEQFF	TGCGCCAGCAGCTTGGTCTACACAGACCGCTCCTACAATGAGCAGTTCTTC
TRBJ2-1	.	TRBD2	TRBV18	CASSPRTSGTHNEQFF	TGTGCCAGCTCACCTAGGACTAGCGGGACCCACAATGAGCAGTTCTTC
TRBJ1-2	.	.	TRBV6-5	CASSSPQGSGYTF	TGTGCCAGCAGTTCCCCGCAGGGGAGTGGCTACACCTTC
TRBJ2-1	.	.	TRBV7-9	CASSLGGLYNEQFF	TGTGCCAGCAGCTTAGGGGGCTTATACAATGAGCAGTTCTTC
TRBJ2-1	.	.	TRBV29-1	CSVLPPDSSYNEQFF	TGCAGCGTCCTCCCCCCGGACAGCTCCTACAATGAGCAGTTCTTC
TRBJ2-3	.	TRBD1	TRBV7-3	CASSYGTGGADTQYF	TGTGCCAGCAGCTACGGGACAGGGGGCGCAGATACGCAGTATTTT
TRBJ1-3	.	.	TRBV6-1	CASSERQPNSGNTIYF	TGTGCCAGCAGTGAGCGACAGCCGAACTCTGGAAACACCATATATTTT
TRBJ1-2	.	.	TRBV7-3	CASSLDLQSNYGYTF	TGTGCCAGCAGCTTAGATCTTCAGTCTAACTATGGCTACACCTTC
TRBJ1-5	.	.	TRBV9	CASSVQDNQPQHF	TGTGCCAGCAGCGTACAGGATAATCAGCCCCAGCATTTT
TRBJ1-3	once	.	TRBV23-1	CASNQWTVGGNTIYF	TGCGCCAGCAATCAATGGACAGTCGGTGGAAACACCATATATTTT
TRBJ1-3	.	.	TRBV30	CAWSGSGAGARFYSGNTIYF	TGTGCCTGGAGTGGTTCTGGAGCAGGGGCACGATTTTACTCTGGAAACACCATATATTTT
TRBJ1-6	.	.	TRBV5-1	CATKSEDNSPLHF	TGCGCCACCAAATCGGAGGATAATTCACCCCTCCACTTT
TRBJ1-6	.	.	TRBV6-1	CASSEASSYNSPLHF	TGTGCCAGCAGTGAGGCCAGCTCCTATAATTCACCCCTCCACTTT
TRBJ2-1	.	TRBD2	TRBV5-1	CASSLRLAGGPHEQFF	TGCGCCAGCAGCTTGAGGCTAGCGGGGGGGCCGCATGAGCAGTTCTTC
TRBJ1-3	few	.	TRBV5-1	CASSPEVTGNTIYF	TGCGCCAGCAGCCCGGAGGTAACTGGAAACACCATATATTTT
TRBJ2-7	.	TRBD2	TRBV10-3	CAARTSGYEQYF	TGTGCCGCACGGACTAGCGGCTACGAGCAGTACTTC
TRBJ2-7	.	.	TRBV3-1/TRBV3-2	CASSQLTYEQYF	TGTGCCAGCAGCCAACTAACCTACGAGCAGTACTTC
TRBJ1-2	.	.	TRBV5-1	CASSLALHVYGYTF	TGCGCCAGCAGCTTGGCCTTACACGTCTATGGCTACACCTTC
TRBJ2-5	.	.	TRBV5-1	CASSSRPGGETQYF	TGCGCCAGCAGCTCTCGACCCGGAGGGGAGACCCAGTACTTC
TRBJ1-2	.	.	TRBV3-1/TRBV3-2	CASSHYSDGYTF	TGTGCCAGCAGCCATTACAGTGATGGCTACACCTTC
TRBJ1-6	.	.	TRBV15	CATSRDLGNHSPLHF	TGTGCCACCAGCAGAGATCTCGGGAACCATTCACCCCTCCACTTT
TRBJ2-1	.	.	TRBV4-2	CASSQDGDWGDEQFF	TGTGCCAGCAGCCAAGACGGTGACTGGGGCGATGAGCAGTTCTTC
TRBJ1-1	.	.	TRBV12-3/TRBV12-4	CASTPQVNTEAFF	TGTGCCAGCACCCCTCAGGTGAACACTGAAGCTTTCTTT
TRBJ1-3	.	.	TRBV19	CASRLGGSGNTIYF	TGTGCCAGTAGGCTCGGGGGATCTGGAAACACCATATATTTT
TRBJ2-4	.	.	TRBV30	CAWSVQAPLKNIQYF	TGTGCCTGGAGTGTACAGGCACCCCTCAAAAACATTCAGTACTTC
TRBJ1-2	.	.	TRBV12-3/TRBV12-4	CASSIRDTHGYTF	TGTGCCAGCAGTATCCGGGATACTCATGGCTACACCTTC
TRBJ1-2	once	TRBD1	TRBV29-1	CSAQGPGTGPANYGYTF	TGCAGCGCCCAGGGACCCGGGACAGGTCCAGCTAACTATGGCTACACCTTC
TRBJ2-1	.	.	TRBV7-9	CASSLVSGDNEQFF	TGTGCCAGCAGCTTAGTTTCCGGGGACAATGAGCAGTTCTTC
TRBJ2-1	.	TRBD1	TRBV2	CASTLGGAEQFF	TGTGCCAGCACCCTAGGGGGCGCGGAGCAGTTCTTC
TRBJ1-3	.	.	TRBV28	CASSPPMVASGESGNTIYF	TGTGCCAGCAGTCCGCCCATGGTAGCGAGTGGCGAATCTGGAAACACCATATATTTT
TRBJ2-5	.	TRBD2	TRBV9	CASSVVVGGQETQYF	TGTGCCAGCAGCGTAGTAGTGGGGGGGCAAGAGACCCAGTACTTC
TRBJ2-2	.	.	TRBV9	CASSVGGANTGELFF	TGTGCCAGCAGCGTAGGTGGAGCGAACACCGGGGAGCTGTTTTTT
TRBJ1-4	once	.	TRBV7-6	CASSLMASGANEKLFF	TGTGCCAGCAGCTTAATGGCTTCGGGGGCTAATGAAAAACTGTTTTTT
TRBJ2-7	.	.	TRBV5-6	CASSRREYEQYF	TGTGCCAGCAGCCGCAGGGAATACGAGCAGTACTTC